This paragraph covers one TCR beta chain sequence. Its specificity is not known. The record originates from a study of shared clonotypes between healthy human individuals. The wider study: Researchers drew samples from a couple of women and three men aged 18 to 49. General study findings and limits: Donors were few, which limited the genetic and exposure-history diversity represented. For sorted subsets, rarefaction showed incomplete sequencing despite large depth.

The germline gives CDR1 SGHVS, CDR2 FNYEAQ. The CDR3 is 14 residues long. Trimming took off 7 bases at V and 2 bases at J, with 13 bases between the two ends. Libraries were prepared by immunoSEQ multiplex PCR; TCRdb keeps only in-frame clonotypes and omits some of them. Altogether 1.5 million to 1.9 million clones are present, roughly 98% being singletons, with the ten largest covering about 0.42%. Adult Caucasians living in Nashville, Tennessee made up all of the donors. The sequencing sample was made of naive CD4+ T cells sorted from blood. Specified subset: CD45RA+ positively selected. V usage is TRBV7-6 and J usage is TRBJ2-3, with TRBD2 as a possible D gene (6 bases). The sequence derives from a man aged 30 to 45 in good health. The CDR3 coding sequence is TGTGCCAGCACCTGGCGGCGGGACACAGATACGCAGTATTTT. It translates to CASTWRRDTDTQYF.